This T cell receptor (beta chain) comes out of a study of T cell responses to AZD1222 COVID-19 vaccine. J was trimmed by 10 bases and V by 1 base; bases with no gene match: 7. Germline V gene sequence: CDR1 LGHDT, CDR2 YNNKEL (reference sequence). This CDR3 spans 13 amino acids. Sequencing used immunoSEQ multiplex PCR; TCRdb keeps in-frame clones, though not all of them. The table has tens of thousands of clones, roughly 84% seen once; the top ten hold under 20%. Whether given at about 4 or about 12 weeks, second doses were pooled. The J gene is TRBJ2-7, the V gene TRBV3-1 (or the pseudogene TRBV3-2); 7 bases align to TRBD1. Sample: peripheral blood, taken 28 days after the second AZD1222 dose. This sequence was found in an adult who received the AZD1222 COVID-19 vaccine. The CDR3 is CASSQVGQLGQYF. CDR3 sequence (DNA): TGTGCCAGCAGCCAAGTGGGACAGTTGGGACAGTACTTC.